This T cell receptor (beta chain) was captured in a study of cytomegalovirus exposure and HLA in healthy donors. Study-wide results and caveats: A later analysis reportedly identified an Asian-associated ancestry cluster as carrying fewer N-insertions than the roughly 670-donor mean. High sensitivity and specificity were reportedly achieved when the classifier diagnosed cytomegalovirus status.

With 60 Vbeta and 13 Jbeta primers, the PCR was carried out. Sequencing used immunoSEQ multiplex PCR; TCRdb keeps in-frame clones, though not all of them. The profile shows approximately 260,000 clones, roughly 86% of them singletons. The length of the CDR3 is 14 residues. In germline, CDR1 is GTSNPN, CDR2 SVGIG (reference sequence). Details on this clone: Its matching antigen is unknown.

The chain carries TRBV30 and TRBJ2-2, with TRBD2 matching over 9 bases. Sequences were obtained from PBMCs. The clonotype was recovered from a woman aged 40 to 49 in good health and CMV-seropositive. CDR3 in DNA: TGTGCACAGACTAGCGGTCCTCTAGGGGGGGAGCTGTTTTTT. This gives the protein CAQTSGPLGGELFF.